This TCR beta chain was captured in a study of cytomegalovirus exposure and HLA in healthy donors. Study-level findings and limits: At a 0.05 false discovery rate, a later analysis found 16,951 TCR beta sequences to be associated with HLA alleles. Presence/absence analyses took donor sequencing depth as roughly uniform. Most CMV-associated TCR beta chains appeared HLA-restricted in a later analysis. Some V segments, TRBV6-2 and TRBV6-3 among them, were indistinguishable and were therefore excluded.

Per germline, CDR1 MNHEY and CDR2 SMNVEV (reference sequence). The CDR3 runs to 16 residues. After removal of 2 bases from V and 4 bases from J, the junction contained 9 bases not matched to a gene. Points on this clone: Antigen unknown.

Primers: 60 Vbeta forward and 13 Jbeta reverse. Produced via immunoSEQ multiplex PCR; TCRdb's table is partial and in-frame only. This repertoire includes around 55,000 clones. This chain uses TRBV27 with TRBJ1-2; 8 bases are shared with TRBD1. Input material: PBMCs. The source of this sequence is a man aged 45-65 years in good health and CMV-seropositive. CDR3 residues: CASSLTTQGAGYGYTF. CDR3 sequence (DNA): TGTGCCAGCAGTTTAACGACCCAGGGGGCCGGCTATGGCTACACCTTC.